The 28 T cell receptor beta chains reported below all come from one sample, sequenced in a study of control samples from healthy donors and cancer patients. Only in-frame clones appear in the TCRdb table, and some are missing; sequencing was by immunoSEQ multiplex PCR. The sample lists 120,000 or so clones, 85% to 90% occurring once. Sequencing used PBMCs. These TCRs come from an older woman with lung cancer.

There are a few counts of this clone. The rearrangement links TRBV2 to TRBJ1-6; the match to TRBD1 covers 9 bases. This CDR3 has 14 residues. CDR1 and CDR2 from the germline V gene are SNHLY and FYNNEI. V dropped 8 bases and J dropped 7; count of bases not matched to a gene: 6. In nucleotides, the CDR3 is TGTGCCAGCCTACTCGGGACAGGGAATTCACCCCTCCACTTT. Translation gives CASLLGTGNSPLHF.

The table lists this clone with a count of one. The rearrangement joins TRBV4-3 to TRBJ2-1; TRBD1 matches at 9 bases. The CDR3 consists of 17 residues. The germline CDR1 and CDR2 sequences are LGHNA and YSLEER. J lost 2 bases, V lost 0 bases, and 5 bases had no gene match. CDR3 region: CASSQDGGTGTYNEQFF. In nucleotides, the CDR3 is TGCGCCAGCAGCCAAGACGGGGGGACAGGGACCTACAATGAGCAGTTCTTC.

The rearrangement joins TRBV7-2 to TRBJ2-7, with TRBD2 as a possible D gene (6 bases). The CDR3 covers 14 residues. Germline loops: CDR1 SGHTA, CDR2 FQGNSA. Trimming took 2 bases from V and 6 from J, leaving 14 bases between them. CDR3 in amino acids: CASSLSPGVSEQYF. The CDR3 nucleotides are TGTGCCAGCAGCTTAAGTCCGGGGGTCAGCGAGCAGTACTTC.

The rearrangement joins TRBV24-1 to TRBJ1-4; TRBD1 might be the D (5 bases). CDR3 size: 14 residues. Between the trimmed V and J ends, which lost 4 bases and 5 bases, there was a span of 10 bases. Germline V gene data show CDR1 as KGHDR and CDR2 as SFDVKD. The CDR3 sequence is CATSEPGRNEKLFF. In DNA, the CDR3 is TGTGCCACCAGTGAGCCAGGGAGGAATGAAAAACTGTTTTTT.

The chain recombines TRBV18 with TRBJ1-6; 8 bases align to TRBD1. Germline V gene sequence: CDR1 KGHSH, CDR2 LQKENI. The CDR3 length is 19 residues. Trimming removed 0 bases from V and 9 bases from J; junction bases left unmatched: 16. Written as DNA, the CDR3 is TGTGCCAGCTCACCACCGTCTCTCGGACAGGGATGGGCTGCTTCACCCCTCCACTTT. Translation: CASSPPSLGQGWAASPLHF.

The DNA of the CDR3 is TGTGCCATCAGTGAGAGGACTAGTAGCCGCAATGAGCAGTTCTTC. Its translation is CAISERTSSRNEQFF. The genes are TRBV10-3 and TRBJ2-1, with TRBD2 matching 7 bases. Germline CDR1 ENHRY, CDR2 SYGVKD. With 2 bases clipped from V and 6 bases from J, the junction kept 7 bases outside the gene matches. There are 15 residues in the CDR3.

CDR3 coding DNA: TGTGCCAGCACCCCGGGGACGGTAGTCACTGAAGCTTTCTTT. The encoded protein is CASTPGTVVTEAFF. V gene TRBV7-9 combines with J gene TRBJ1-1, with a tentative D call TRBD1 (5 bases). The CDR3 length is 14 residues. In germline, CDR1 is SEHNR, CDR2 FQNEAQ (reference sequence). Trimming stripped 7 bases from V and 4 bases from J, with 16 bases between.

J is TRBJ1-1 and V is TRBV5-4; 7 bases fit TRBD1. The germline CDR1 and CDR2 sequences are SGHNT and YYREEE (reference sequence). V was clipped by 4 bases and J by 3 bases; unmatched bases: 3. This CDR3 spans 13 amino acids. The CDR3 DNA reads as TGTGCCAGCAGCCTGGGACAGCACACTGAAGCTTTCTTT. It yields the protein CASSLGQHTEAFF. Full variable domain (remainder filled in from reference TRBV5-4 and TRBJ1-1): ETGVTQSPTHLIKTRGQQVTLRCSSQSGHNTVSWYQQALGQGPQFIFQYYREEENGRGNFPPRFSGLQFPNYSSELNVNALELDDSALYLCASSLGQHTEAFFGQGTRLTVV.

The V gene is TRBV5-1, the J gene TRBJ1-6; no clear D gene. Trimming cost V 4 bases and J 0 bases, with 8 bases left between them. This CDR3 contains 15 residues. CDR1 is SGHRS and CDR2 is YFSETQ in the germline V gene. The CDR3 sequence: CASSAVASYNSPLHF. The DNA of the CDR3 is TGCGCCAGCAGCGCTGTTGCCTCCTATAATTCACCCCTCCACTTT. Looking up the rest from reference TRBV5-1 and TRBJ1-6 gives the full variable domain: KAGVTQTPRYLIKTRGQQVTLSCSPISGHRSVSWYQQTPGQGLQFLFEYFSETQRNKGNFPGRFSGRQFSNSRSEMNVSTLELGDSALYLCASSAVASYNSPLHFGNGTRLTVT.

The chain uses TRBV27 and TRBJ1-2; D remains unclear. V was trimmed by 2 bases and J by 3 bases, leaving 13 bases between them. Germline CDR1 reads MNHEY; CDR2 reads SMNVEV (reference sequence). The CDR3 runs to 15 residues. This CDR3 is CASSLRPLPHYGYTF. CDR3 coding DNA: TGTGCCAGCAGTTTACGACCCTTACCCCACTATGGCTACACCTTC.

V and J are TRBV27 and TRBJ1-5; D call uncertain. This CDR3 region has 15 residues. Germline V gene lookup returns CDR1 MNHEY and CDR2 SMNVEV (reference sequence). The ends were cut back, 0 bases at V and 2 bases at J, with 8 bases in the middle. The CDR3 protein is CASSLSMTRNQPQHF. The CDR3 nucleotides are TGTGCCAGCAGTTTATCGATGACCCGCAATCAGCCCCAGCATTTT.

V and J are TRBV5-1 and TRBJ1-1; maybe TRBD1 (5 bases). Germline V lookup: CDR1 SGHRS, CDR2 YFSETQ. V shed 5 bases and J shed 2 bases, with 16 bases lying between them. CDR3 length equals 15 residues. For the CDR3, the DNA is TGCGCCAGCAGTATAAACGGGGCAGATAACACTGAAGCTTTCTTT. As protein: CASSINGADNTEAFF.

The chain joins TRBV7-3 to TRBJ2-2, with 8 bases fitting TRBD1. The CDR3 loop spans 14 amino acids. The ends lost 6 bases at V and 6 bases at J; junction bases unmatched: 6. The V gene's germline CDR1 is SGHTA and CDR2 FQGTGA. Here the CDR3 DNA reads TGTGCCAGCAGACCGACAGGGGCCGCCGGGGAGCTGTTTTTT. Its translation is CASRPTGAAGELFF. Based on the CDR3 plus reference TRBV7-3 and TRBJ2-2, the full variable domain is GAGVSQTPSNKVTEKGKYVELRCDPISGHTALYWYRQSLGQGPEFLIYFQGTGAADDSGLPNDRFFAVRPEGSVSTLKIQRTERGDSAVYLCASRPTGAAGELFFGEGSRLTVL.

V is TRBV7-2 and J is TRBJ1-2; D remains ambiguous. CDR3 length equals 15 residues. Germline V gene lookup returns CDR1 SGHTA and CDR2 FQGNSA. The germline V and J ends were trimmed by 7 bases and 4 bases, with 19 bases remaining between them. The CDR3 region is CASNLPRGEGYGYTF. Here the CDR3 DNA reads TGTGCCAGCAACCTACCCCGGGGAGAGGGCTATGGCTACACCTTC.

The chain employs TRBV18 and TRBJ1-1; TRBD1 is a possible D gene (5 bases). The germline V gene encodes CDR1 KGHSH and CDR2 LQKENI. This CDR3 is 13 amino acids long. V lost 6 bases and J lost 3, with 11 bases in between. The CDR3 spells CASSPAGDTEAFF. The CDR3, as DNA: TGTGCCAGCTCCCCTGCGGGGGACACTGAAGCTTTCTTT. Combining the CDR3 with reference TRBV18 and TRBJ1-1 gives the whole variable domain NAGVMQNPRHLVRRRGQEARLRCSPMKGHSHVYWYRQLPEEGLKFMVYLQKENIIDESGMPKERFSAEFPKEGPSILRIQQVVRGDSAAYFCASSPAGDTEAFFGQGTRLTVV.

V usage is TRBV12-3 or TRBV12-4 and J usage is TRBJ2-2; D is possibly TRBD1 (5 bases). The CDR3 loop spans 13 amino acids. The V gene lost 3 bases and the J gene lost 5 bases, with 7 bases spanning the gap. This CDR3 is CASSFKGTGELFF. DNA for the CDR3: TGTGCCAGCAGTTTCAAGGGGACCGGGGAGCTGTTTTTT.

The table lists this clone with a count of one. Here the CDR3 DNA reads TGTGCCAGCAGCAGGGGCAGGGGAAACACCGGGGAGCTGTTTTTT. As protein: CASSRGRGNTGELFF. The rearrangement uses TRBV7-2 and TRBJ2-2; D is possibly TRBD1 (6 bases). Per germline, CDR1 SGHTA and CDR2 FQGNSA. V shed 5 bases and J shed 2 bases, with 12 bases lying between them. This CDR3 has 15 amino acids.

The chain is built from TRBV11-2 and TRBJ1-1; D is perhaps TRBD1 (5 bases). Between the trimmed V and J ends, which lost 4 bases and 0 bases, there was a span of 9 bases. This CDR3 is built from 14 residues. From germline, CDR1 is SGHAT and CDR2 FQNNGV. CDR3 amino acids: CASSWGRVNTEAFF. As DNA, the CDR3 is TGTGCCAGCAGCTGGGGACGAGTGAACACTGAAGCTTTCTTT.

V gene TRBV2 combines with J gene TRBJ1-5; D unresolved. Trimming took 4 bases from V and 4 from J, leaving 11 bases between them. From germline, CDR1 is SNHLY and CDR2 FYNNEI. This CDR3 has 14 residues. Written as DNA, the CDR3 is TGTGCCAGCAGTGCGGGAGATTCTAATCAGCCCCAGCATTTT. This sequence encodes CASSAGDSNQPQHF.

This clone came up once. The CDR3, as DNA: TGTGCCAGCAGTGAACAATGGGGTAGGCAAAGCTCCTATAATTCACCCCTCCACTTT. Residues: CASSEQWGRQSSYNSPLHF. V gene TRBV6-1 combines with J gene TRBJ1-6, with unresolved D. Germline V CDR1 and CDR2: MNHNS, SASEGT. V was pared by 2 bases and J by 0 bases, with 17 bases between. The CDR3 has 19 residues.

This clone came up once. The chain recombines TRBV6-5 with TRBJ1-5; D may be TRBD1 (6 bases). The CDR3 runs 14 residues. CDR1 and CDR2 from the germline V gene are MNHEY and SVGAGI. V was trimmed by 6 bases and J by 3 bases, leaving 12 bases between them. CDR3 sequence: CASSRDRFNQPQHF. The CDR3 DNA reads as TGTGCCAGCAGCAGAGACAGGTTCAATCAGCCCCAGCATTTT.

CDR3 coding DNA: TGTGCCAGCAGTGAAGGAACAGGGAGGACTGAAGCTTTCTTT. Encoded protein: CASSEGTGRTEAFF. The chain carries TRBV6-1 and TRBJ1-1, with a weak D call TRBD1 (6 bases). This CDR3 comprises 14 residues. Germline CDR1 and CDR2: MNHNS and SASEGT. V was clipped by 1 base and J by 5 bases, with 11 bases between them.

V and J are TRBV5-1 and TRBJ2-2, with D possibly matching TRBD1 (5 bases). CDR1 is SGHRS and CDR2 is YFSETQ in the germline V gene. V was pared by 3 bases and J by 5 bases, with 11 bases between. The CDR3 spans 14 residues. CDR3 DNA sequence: TGCGCCAGCAGCTCCTATAGGGGTACCGGGGAGCTGTTTTTT. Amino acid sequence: CASSSYRGTGELFF.

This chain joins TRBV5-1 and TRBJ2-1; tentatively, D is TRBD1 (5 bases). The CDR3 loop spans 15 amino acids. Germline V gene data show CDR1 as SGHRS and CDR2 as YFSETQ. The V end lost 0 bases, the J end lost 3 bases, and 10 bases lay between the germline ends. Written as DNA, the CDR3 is TGCGCCAGCAGCTTGGCCAGGGAACGCTACAATGAGCAGTTCTTC. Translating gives CASSLARERYNEQFF.

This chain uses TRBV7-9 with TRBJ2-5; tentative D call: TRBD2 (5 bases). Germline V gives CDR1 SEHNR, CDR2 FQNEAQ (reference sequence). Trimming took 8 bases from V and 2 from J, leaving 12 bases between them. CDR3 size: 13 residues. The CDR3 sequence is CASVRGLQETQYF. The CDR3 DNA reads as TGTGCCAGCGTCCGGGGTCTGCAAGAGACCCAGTACTTC.

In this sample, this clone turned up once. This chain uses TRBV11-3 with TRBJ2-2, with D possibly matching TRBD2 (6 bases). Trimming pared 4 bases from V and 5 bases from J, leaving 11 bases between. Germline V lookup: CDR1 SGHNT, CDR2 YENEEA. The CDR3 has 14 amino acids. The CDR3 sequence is CASSSRRDTGELFF. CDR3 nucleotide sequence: TGTGCCAGCAGCTCGAGGAGGGATACCGGGGAGCTGTTTTTT. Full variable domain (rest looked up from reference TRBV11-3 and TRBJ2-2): EAGVVQSPRYKIIEKKQPVAFWCNPISGHNTLYWYLQNLGQGPELLIRYENEEAVDDSQLPKDRFSAERLKGVDSTLKIQPAELGDSAVYLCASSSRRDTGELFFGEGSRLTVL.

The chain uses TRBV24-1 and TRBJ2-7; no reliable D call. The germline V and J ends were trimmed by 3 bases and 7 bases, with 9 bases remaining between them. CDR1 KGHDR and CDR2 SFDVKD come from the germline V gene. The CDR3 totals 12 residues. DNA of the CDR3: TGTGCCACCAGTGATCACGGTGGGGAGCAGTACTTC. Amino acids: CATSDHGGEQYF.

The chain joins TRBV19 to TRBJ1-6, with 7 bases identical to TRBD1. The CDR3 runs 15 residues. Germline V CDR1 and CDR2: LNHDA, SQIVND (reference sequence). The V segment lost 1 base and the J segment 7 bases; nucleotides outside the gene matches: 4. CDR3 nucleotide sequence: TGTGCCAGTAGTATAGCAGGGGGACGGAATTCACCCCTCCACTTT. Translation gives CASSIAGGRNSPLHF.